The rows below give T cell receptor beta chains drawn from one sample of a study of shared clonotypes between healthy human individuals. Clones were read by immunoSEQ multiplex PCR, and TCRdb kept only the in-frame ones, dropping some. The sample has more than 550,000 clones, 55% to 75% seen once; the top ten hold around 1.8%. The sequenced sample consisted of memory CD4+ T cells sorted from blood. These receptors were collected from a woman aged 25-40 years in good health. Both conserved end residues are part of each CDR3. The D gene is left open where the match is weak. Expanded clones get a size class; other rows say once, few or many, or leave the size out.

TRBV30	13	TRBJ2-5	-	many	CAWSMSLQETQYF	TGTGCCTGGAGTATGAGTTTGCAAGAGACCCAGTACTTC
TRBV5-1	17	TRBJ2-1	TRBD2	-	CASTPGLGFLIDNEQFF	TGCGCCAGCACCCCGGGACTAGGCTTCCTTATCGACAATGAGCAGTTCTTC
TRBV9	13	TRBJ2-1	-	-	CASSLERNNEQFF	TGTGCCAGCAGCCTAGAGAGGAATAATGAGCAGTTCTTC
TRBV2	14	TRBJ2-1	-	-	CASHFVPGNNEQFF	TGTGCCAGCCACTTTGTTCCAGGAAACAATGAGCAGTTCTTC
TRBV11-2	17	TRBJ2-3	-	-	CASSSSRASDYADTQYF	TGTGCCAGCAGCTCCAGCCGGGCTAGCGATTATGCAGATACGCAGTATTTT
TRBV7-9	15	TRBJ1-1	-	-	CASSRWQGVNTEAFF	TGTGCCAGCAGTAGGTGGCAGGGAGTGAACACTGAAGCTTTCTTT
TRBV28	13	TRBJ2-5	-	-	CASSLYREGTQYF	TGTGCCAGCAGTTTATACAGGGAAGGGACCCAGTACTTC
TRBV19	14	TRBJ1-5	TRBD1	-	CASRRQGTNQPQHF	TGTGCCAGTAGACGACAGGGGACGAATCAGCCCCAGCATTTT
TRBV11-2	14	TRBJ2-3	TRBD1	-	CATSRGQSTDTQYF	TGTGCCACCTCAAGGGGACAGAGCACAGATACGCAGTATTTT
TRBV28	11	TRBJ2-7	-	-	CASSNLYEQYF	TGTGCCAGCAGTAACCTCTACGAGCAGTACTTC
TRBV11-2	15	TRBJ2-1	-	-	CASSLGQGLYNEQFF	TGTGCCAGCAGCTTAGGGCAGGGTCTCTACAATGAGCAGTTCTTC
TRBV27	15	TRBJ2-6	TRBD2	-	CAVGGRASGANVLTF	TGTGCCGTAGGCGGGAGGGCCTCTGGGGCCAACGTCCTGACTTTC
TRBV28	14	TRBJ2-7	-	-	CASKRGPISYEQYF	TGTGCCAGCAAACGGGGGCCCATCTCCTACGAGCAGTACTTC
TRBV7-2	14	TRBJ1-6	-	once	CASSLALDNSPLHF	TGTGCCAGCAGCTTAGCGCTGGATAATTCACCCCTCCACTTT
TRBV19	16	TRBJ2-5	-	-	CASSPLSDRAQETQYF	TGTGCCAGTAGTCCCCTTTCCGACAGAGCCCAAGAGACCCAGTACTTC
TRBV5-1	15	TRBJ2-1	TRBD2	-	CASSLGTSGVYEQFF	TGCGCCAGCAGCCTAGGGACTAGCGGGGTCTATGAGCAGTTCTTC
TRBV28	13	TRBJ2-7	TRBD1	-	CASSWAPGGEQYF	TGTGCCAGCAGTTGGGCCCCAGGGGGCGAGCAGTACTTC
TRBV2	13	TRBJ1-5	TRBD1	few	CASSPGGRQPQHF	TGTGCCAGCAGTCCAGGGGGTAGACAGCCCCAGCATTTT
TRBV7-3	12	TRBJ2-1	TRBD1	-	CASSRTGNEQFF	TGTGCCAGCAGCAGGACAGGGAATGAGCAGTTCTTC
TRBV6-1	13	TRBJ1-1	-	-	CASRPTANTEAFF	TGTGCCAGCAGGCCAACAGCGAACACTGAAGCTTTCTTT
TRBV5-5	16	TRBJ2-7	-	few	CASSWETTGGGYEQYF	TGTGCCAGCAGCTGGGAGACGACAGGAGGAGGCTACGAGCAGTACTTC
TRBV7-9	12	TRBJ1-5	-	-	CASSLEHQPQHF	TGTGCCAGCAGCTTGGAACATCAGCCCCAGCATTTT
TRBV18	13	TRBJ1-2	TRBD1	once	CASSPGTGDRYTF	TGTGCCAGCTCACCTGGGACAGGCGATCGCTACACCTTC
TRBV7-9	15	TRBJ1-4	TRBD1	-	CASSLGATGGEKLFF	TGTGCCAGCAGCTTAGGCGCGACAGGGGGTGAAAAACTGTTTTTT
TRBV9	16	TRBJ2-2	TRBD2	few	CASSVVGSGGTGELFF	TGTGCCAGCAGCGTAGTTGGTAGCGGGGGCACCGGGGAGCTGTTTTTT
TRBV5-4	15	TRBJ2-2	TRBD1	-	CASSPTGGYAGELFF	TGTGCCAGCAGCCCGACAGGGGGCTATGCCGGGGAGCTGTTTTTT
TRBV6-5	13	TRBJ2-7	-	-	CASKPINTYEQYF	TGTGCCAGCAAACCAATAAACACCTACGAGCAGTACTTC
TRBV7-9	13	TRBJ2-7	TRBD1	-	CASSRQGFYEQYF	TGTGCCAGCAGCCGACAGGGCTTCTACGAGCAGTACTTC
TRBV28	11	TRBJ2-4	-	-	CASSTRQVQYF	TGTGCCAGCAGTACCCGACAGGTTCAGTACTTC
TRBV7-2	16	TRBJ2-3	-	few	CASSSRVPVSTDTQYF	TGTGCCAGCAGCTCCCGGGTCCCCGTCAGCACAGATACGCAGTATTTT
TRBV11-3	17	TRBJ1-2	TRBD1	-	CASSSTLRDRSNYGYTF	TGTGCCAGCAGCTCAACCCTCAGGGACAGATCTAACTATGGCTACACCTTC
TRBV15	13	TRBJ1-4	-	-	CATHRDFDEKLFF	TGTGCCACCCACAGGGATTTTGACGAAAAACTGTTTTTT
TRBV7-9	14	TRBJ1-4	-	few	CASSWLGPNEKLFF	TGTGCCAGCAGCTGGCTGGGGCCGAATGAAAAACTGTTTTTT
TRBV6-5	15	TRBJ1-1	-	-	CASQTEQRSNTEAFF	TGTGCCAGCCAGACGGAACAGCGATCGAACACTGAAGCTTTCTTT
TRBV7-2	14	TRBJ2-7	-	many	CASSLDWGNYEQYF	TGTGCCAGCAGCTTAGATTGGGGAAACTACGAGCAGTACTTC
TRBV5-1	13	TRBJ1-1	-	-	CASRLDGIREAFF	TGCGCCAGCAGGCTGGACGGAATTAGGGAAGCTTTCTTT
TRBV5-1	15	TRBJ2-3	TRBD1	-	CASSASDRYYDTQYF	TGCGCCAGCAGCGCTTCGGACAGGTATTACGATACGCAGTATTTT
TRBV29-1	16	TRBJ2-1	TRBD2	-	CSAEGTSGGYYNEQFF	TGCAGCGCCGAGGGGACTAGCGGGGGATACTACAATGAGCAGTTCTTC
TRBV5-1	15	TRBJ2-3	-	-	CASSLGRVRTDTQYF	TGCGCCAGCAGCTTGGGGCGCGTTCGCACAGATACGCAGTATTTT
TRBV7-2	16	TRBJ2-1	-	once	CASSSPPVGYRAPQFF	TGTGCCAGCAGCTCCCCACCGGTCGGATACCGGGCCCCGCAGTTCTTC
TRBV30	12	TRBJ1-1	-	-	CAWILWSDRAFF	TGTGCCTGGATTCTTTGGTCAGACAGGGCTTTCTTT
TRBV29-1	15	TRBJ2-1	TRBD2	-	CSVYRAGGSYNEQFF	TGCAGCGTTTACCGAGCGGGAGGGTCCTACAATGAGCAGTTCTTC
TRBV9	12	TRBJ2-7	-	-	CASSDREDEQYF	TGTGCCAGCAGCGACAGGGAGGACGAGCAGTACTTC
TRBV27	14	TRBJ2-5	TRBD1	-	CASSQWTGEETQYF	TGTGCCAGCAGTCAATGGACAGGGGAGGAGACCCAGTACTTC
TRBV5-4	15	TRBJ2-4	TRBD1	-	CASSQQGVLKNIQYF	TGTGCCAGCAGCCAGCAGGGGGTATTAAAAAACATTCAGTACTTC
TRBV28	14	TRBJ2-3	TRBD1	-	CASGTGGGPDTQYF	TGTGCCAGCGGCACAGGGGGTGGACCAGATACGCAGTATTTT
TRBV28	13	TRBJ1-2	-	-	CASSVGQFYGYTF	TGTGCCAGCAGTGTCGGACAGTTCTATGGCTACACCTTC
TRBV7-7	13	TRBJ1-5	-	few	CASSSAEGQPQHF	TGTGCCAGCAGCAGTGCTGAAGGACAGCCCCAGCATTTT
TRBV27	16	TRBJ2-6	TRBD1	-	CASSPNRGPGANVLTF	TGTGCCAGCAGTCCAAACAGGGGGCCCGGGGCCAACGTCCTGACTTTC
TRBV6-4	17	TRBJ2-1	-	once	CASSEEGGRYSYNEQFF	TGTGCCAGCAGTGAGGAGGGAGGTCGATATTCGTACAATGAGCAGTTCTTC
TRBV19	13	TRBJ2-1	-	-	CASSPRGAGEQFF	TGTGCCAGTAGCCCTCGCGGGGCTGGTGAGCAGTTCTTC
TRBV7-7	14	TRBJ2-2	TRBD2	-	CASSPSGNTGELFF	TGTGCCAGCAGCCCTAGCGGGAATACCGGGGAGCTGTTTTTT
TRBV9	13	TRBJ1-1	-	-	CASASQVDTEAFF	TGTGCCAGCGCCTCTCAAGTTGACACTGAAGCTTTCTTT
TRBV19	15	TRBJ1-5	TRBD1	-	CASSADRATLQAQHF	TGTGCCAGTAGTGCCGACAGGGCCACGCTCCAAGCCCAGCATTTT
TRBV29-1	16	TRBJ2-1	TRBD2	-	CSVAGTSADRGDEQFF	TGCAGCGTTGCGGGGACTAGTGCGGACCGGGGGGATGAGCAGTTCTTC